This TCR beta chain was obtained from a study of shared clonotypes between healthy human individuals. Study results and limitations: Shared clonotypes: 4.5% to 5% naive CD4, about 3.3% naive CD8, less than 2.5% memory CD4, under 0.45% memory CD8.

Profiled with immunoSEQ multiplex PCR; TCRdb holds only in-frame clones, not every one. In the table there are roughly 300,000 clones, 73% of which are singletons. In this sample, this clone turned up a few times. The antigen is not known. Sequenced material: memory CD4+ T cells sorted from blood. Stated subset: CD45RA-negative fraction. The receptor comes from a man aged 30 to 45 in good health.

The CDR3 protein is CASRSGEQFF. CDR3 in DNA: TGTGCCAGTAGGTCGGGAGAGCAGTTCTTC. The rearrangement joins TRBV19 to TRBJ2-1; tentative D call: TRBD2 (5 bases). From germline, CDR1 is LNHDA and CDR2 SQIVND (reference sequence). V shed 6 bases and J shed 10 bases, with 7 bases lying between them. This CDR3 spans 10 amino acids.